This T cell receptor beta chain emerged from a study of shared clonotypes between healthy human individuals. Findings and caveats of the study: What naive subsets generally showed was a larger estimated richness than memory subsets showed.

This CDR3 is built from 12 residues. The germline V gene encodes CDR1 LNHDA and CDR2 SQIVND (reference sequence). Trimming left V 4 bases short and J 6 bases short, with 10 bases between. The assay was immunoSEQ multiplex PCR, and TCRdb's table has in-frame clones only and misses some. The sample has about 2 million clones, roughly 94% seen once. As for this clone: As yet, its antigen is unknown.

This chain links TRBV19 with TRBJ2-7, with D maybe TRBD2 (5 bases). This clonotype was obtained from a young man in good health. Sequencing was carried out using naive CD4+ T cells sorted from blood. Stated subset: CD45RA+ positively selected. Here the CDR3 reads CASSRFAGEQYF. Written as DNA, the CDR3 is TGTGCCAGTAGTAGGTTCGCGGGCGAGCAGTACTTC.